This TCR beta chain was recorded in a study of T-cell reconstitution after alpha-beta-depleted transplantation in children. Overall study results and limits: Several hundred expanded graft clones reportedly supplied alpha-beta T cells about two months after transplant. T-cell counts and diversity at one year post-transplant came mainly from newly produced T cells. Surviving recipient T cells and thymic progenitors produced the high day-60 TCRbeta diversity seen in some patients.

TCRbeta library construction was performed incorporating unique molecular identifiers. TCRdb re-derived calls from the PCR reads in MiXCR, one entry per CDR3 protein. The data contain fewer than 350,000 distinct CDR3 sequences, roughly 7.8% of them singletons. This clonotype was observed at least ten times. Antigen specificity is unknown. This CDR3 contains 14 residues. Germline-derived CDR1 and CDR2 are MNHEY and SVGEGT. Trimming took 10 bases from V and 2 from J; bases not matched to a gene: 8. The chain links TRBV6-2 or TRBV6-3 to TRBJ2-7; 10 bases match TRBD1. This receptor was identified in a female patient aged 2-10 years who had a stem cell transplant for Fanconi anemia, so the T cells may come from the graft donor. Sample: peripheral blood, taken 360 days after TCRalphabeta/CD19-depleted stem cell transplant. The CDR3 is CAILSGQGPYEQYF. The CDR3 coding sequence is TGTGCCATTCTATCGGGACAGGGGCCCTACGAGCAGTACTTC.